These T cell receptor beta chains were read from a single sample in a study of shared clonotypes between healthy human individuals. Libraries were prepared by immunoSEQ multiplex PCR; TCRdb keeps only in-frame clonotypes and omits some of them. The profile shows 2 million to 2.5 million clones, approximately 94% of them singletons. The sample comprised naive CD8+ T cells from PBMCs. The receptors were sampled from a young man in good health. Some clones in this sample may be carry-over from other donors' samples. CDR3s include the opening cysteine and the closing phenylalanine or tryptophan. A D gene is named only where the DNA matches it firmly. The size of a clone is reported for some rows only, either as once, few or many, or as a class for expanded clones.

clone_size: NA
cdr3_length: 15
j_call: TRBJ2-5
d_call: NA
v_call: TRBV29-1
cdr3_nt: TGCAGCGTTGAACCACTTTCTCTGGGGCCCGAGACCCAGTACTTC
cdr3_aa: CSVEPLSLGPETQYF

clone_size: once
cdr3_length: 14
j_call: TRBJ2-1
d_call: TRBD1
v_call: TRBV27
cdr3_nt: TGTGCCAGCAGTTTGGTGGGCGGGACAGGTGAGCAGTTCTTC
cdr3_aa: CASSLVGGTGEQFF

clone_size: once
cdr3_length: 18
j_call: TRBJ2-1
d_call: TRBD2
v_call: TRBV16
cdr3_nt: TGTGCCAGCAGCCAACCCAGGACTAGCGGGAGCTCCTACAATGAGCAGTTCTTC
cdr3_aa: CASSQPRTSGSSYNEQFF

clone_size: NA
cdr3_length: 15
j_call: TRBJ2-3
d_call: TRBD2
v_call: TRBV11-1
cdr3_nt: TGTGCCAGCTCCGGAGGGAGCGGGGGCACAGATACGCAGTATTTT
cdr3_aa: CASSGGSGGTDTQYF

clone_size: once
cdr3_length: 14
j_call: TRBJ2-3
d_call: NA
v_call: TRBV6-5
cdr3_nt: TGTGCCAGCAGTTACTCAAGGGTCCCGGATACGCAGTATTTT
cdr3_aa: CASSYSRVPDTQYF

clone_size: NA
cdr3_length: 16
j_call: TRBJ1-4
d_call: NA
v_call: TRBV4-1
cdr3_nt: TGCGCCAGCAGCCAAGATGGGAGGACAACTAATGAAAAACTGTTTTTT
cdr3_aa: CASSQDGRTTNEKLFF

clone_size: NA
cdr3_length: 15
j_call: TRBJ2-1
d_call: NA
v_call: TRBV5-1
cdr3_nt: TGCGCCAGCAGCTGGGGGCAGGGGCACTACAATGAGCAGTTCTTC
cdr3_aa: CASSWGQGHYNEQFF

clone_size: NA
cdr3_length: 16
j_call: TRBJ2-3
d_call: TRBD2
v_call: TRBV27
cdr3_nt: TGTGCCAGCAGTCATGGGACTAGCGGGAGCACAGATACGCAGTATTTT
cdr3_aa: CASSHGTSGSTDTQYF

clone_size: NA
cdr3_length: 19
j_call: TRBJ2-3
d_call: TRBD1
v_call: TRBV27
cdr3_nt: TGTGCCAGCAGTCGACCTAGGACAGGGGTGACCGCTAGCACAGATACGCAGTATTTT
cdr3_aa: CASSRPRTGVTASTDTQYF

clone_size: NA
cdr3_length: 14
j_call: TRBJ1-2
d_call: NA
v_call: TRBV4-1
cdr3_nt: TGCGCCAGCAGCCAAGGCGGGGCCCTGTATGGCTACACCTTC
cdr3_aa: CASSQGGALYGYTF

clone_size: NA
cdr3_length: 19
j_call: TRBJ2-7
d_call: NA
v_call: TRBV10-2
cdr3_nt: TGCGCCAGCAGTGATACCTCGGGGTCGAGGGCAGCCGTGCCCCTCGAGCAGTACTTC
cdr3_aa: CASSDTSGSRAAVPLEQYF

clone_size: NA
cdr3_length: 18
j_call: TRBJ1-3
d_call: NA
v_call: TRBV28
cdr3_nt: TGTGCCAGCAGTTCTGTGTCTAAAGGGGAGTTTACTGGAAACACCATATATTTT
cdr3_aa: CASSSVSKGEFTGNTIYF

clone_size: NA
cdr3_length: 11
j_call: TRBJ1-1
d_call: NA
v_call: TRBV19
cdr3_nt: TGTGCCAGTTGGCTAGGCCGTGAAGCTTTCTTT
cdr3_aa: CASWLGREAFF

clone_size: NA
cdr3_length: 16
j_call: TRBJ1-3
d_call: NA
v_call: TRBV28
cdr3_nt: TGTGCCAGCAGTTTCAGGAACAGGGTAGCTGGAAACACCATATATTTT
cdr3_aa: CASSFRNRVAGNTIYF

clone_size: NA
cdr3_length: 14
j_call: TRBJ2-1
d_call: TRBD2
v_call: TRBV6-5
cdr3_nt: TGTGCCAGCAGTTATGTCGGGGGGAGCGATGAGCAGTTCTTC
cdr3_aa: CASSYVGGSDEQFF

clone_size: NA
cdr3_length: 12
j_call: TRBJ2-7
d_call: NA
v_call: TRBV6-6
cdr3_nt: TGTGCCAGCAGTTACTCCCAGTACGAGCAGTACTTC
cdr3_aa: CASSYSQYEQYF

clone_size: NA
cdr3_length: 15
j_call: TRBJ2-5
d_call: TRBD2
v_call: TRBV4-1
cdr3_nt: TGCGCCAGCAGCCTTCGACTAGCGGGAGAAGAGACCCAGTACTTC
cdr3_aa: CASSLRLAGEETQYF

clone_size: few
cdr3_length: 15
j_call: TRBJ2-3
d_call: NA
v_call: TRBV7-6
cdr3_nt: TGTGCCAGCAGCTTTTGGGGGCAGGGCACAGATACGCAGTATTTT
cdr3_aa: CASSFWGQGTDTQYF

clone_size: few
cdr3_length: 14
j_call: TRBJ1-2
d_call: NA
v_call: TRBV5-6
cdr3_nt: TGTGCCAGCAGCTTTTGGGGTTCTAACTATGGCTACACCTTC
cdr3_aa: CASSFWGSNYGYTF

clone_size: NA
cdr3_length: 14
j_call: TRBJ2-1
d_call: TRBD1
v_call: TRBV29-1
cdr3_nt: TGCAGTGGGACCGGGACAGGCCAACCCAATGAGCAGTTCTTC
cdr3_aa: CSGTGTGQPNEQFF

clone_size: once
cdr3_length: 15
j_call: TRBJ2-5
d_call: TRBD2
v_call: TRBV5-6
cdr3_nt: TGTGCCAGCAGCTCCCGGACTAGCGGGAGTAAGACCCAGTACTTC
cdr3_aa: CASSSRTSGSKTQYF

clone_size: NA
cdr3_length: 14
j_call: TRBJ2-7
d_call: NA
v_call: TRBV11-2
cdr3_nt: TGTGCCAGCAGCTTAGTGCTTGGATCCTACGAGCAGTACTTC
cdr3_aa: CASSLVLGSYEQYF